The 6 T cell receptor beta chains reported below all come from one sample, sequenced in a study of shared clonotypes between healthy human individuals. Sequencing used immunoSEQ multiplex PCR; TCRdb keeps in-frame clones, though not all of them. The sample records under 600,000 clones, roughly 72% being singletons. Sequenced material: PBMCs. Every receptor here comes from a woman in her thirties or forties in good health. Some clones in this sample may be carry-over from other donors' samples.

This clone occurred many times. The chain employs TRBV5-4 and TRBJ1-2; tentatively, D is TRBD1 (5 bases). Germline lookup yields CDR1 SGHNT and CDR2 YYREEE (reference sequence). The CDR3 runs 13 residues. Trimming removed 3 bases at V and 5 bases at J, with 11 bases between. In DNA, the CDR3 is TGTGCCAGCAGCTCCGAGACAGCATATGGCTACACCTTC. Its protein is CASSSETAYGYTF.

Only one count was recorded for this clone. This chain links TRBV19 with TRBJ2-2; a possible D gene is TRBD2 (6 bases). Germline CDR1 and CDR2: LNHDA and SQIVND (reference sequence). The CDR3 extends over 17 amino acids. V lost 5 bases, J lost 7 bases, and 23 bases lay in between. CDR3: CASSQGVGEANGGELFF. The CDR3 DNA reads TGTGCCAGTAGTCAAGGAGTGGGGGAGGCGAATGGCGGGGAGCTGTTTTTT.

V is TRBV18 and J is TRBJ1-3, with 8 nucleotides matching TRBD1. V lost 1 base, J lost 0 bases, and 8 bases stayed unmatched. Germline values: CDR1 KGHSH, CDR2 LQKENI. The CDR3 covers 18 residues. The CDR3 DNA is TGTGCCAGCTCACCACGGCCGGGACAGGTAAGCTCTGGAAACACCATATATTTT. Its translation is CASSPRPGQVSSGNTIYF.

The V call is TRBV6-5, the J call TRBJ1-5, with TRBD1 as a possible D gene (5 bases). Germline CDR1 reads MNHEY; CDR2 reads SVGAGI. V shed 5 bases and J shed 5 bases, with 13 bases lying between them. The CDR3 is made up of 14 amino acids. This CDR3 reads CASSPREVHQPQHF. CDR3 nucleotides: TGTGCCAGCAGTCCCAGGGAAGTCCATCAGCCCCAGCATTTT.

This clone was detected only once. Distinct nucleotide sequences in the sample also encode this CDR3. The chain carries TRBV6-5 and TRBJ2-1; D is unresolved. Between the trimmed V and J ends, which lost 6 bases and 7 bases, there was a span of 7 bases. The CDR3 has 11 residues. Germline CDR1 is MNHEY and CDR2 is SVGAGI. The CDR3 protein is CASSLGNEQFF. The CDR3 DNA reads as TGTGCCAGCAGCCTAGGGAATGAGCAGTTCTTC.

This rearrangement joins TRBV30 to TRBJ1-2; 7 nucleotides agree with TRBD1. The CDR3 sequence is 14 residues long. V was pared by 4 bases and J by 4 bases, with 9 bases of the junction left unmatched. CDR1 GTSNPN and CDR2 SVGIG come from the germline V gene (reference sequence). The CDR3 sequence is CAWTTGQTFYGYTF. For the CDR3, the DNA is TGTGCCTGGACCACGGGACAGACTTTCTATGGCTACACCTTC.